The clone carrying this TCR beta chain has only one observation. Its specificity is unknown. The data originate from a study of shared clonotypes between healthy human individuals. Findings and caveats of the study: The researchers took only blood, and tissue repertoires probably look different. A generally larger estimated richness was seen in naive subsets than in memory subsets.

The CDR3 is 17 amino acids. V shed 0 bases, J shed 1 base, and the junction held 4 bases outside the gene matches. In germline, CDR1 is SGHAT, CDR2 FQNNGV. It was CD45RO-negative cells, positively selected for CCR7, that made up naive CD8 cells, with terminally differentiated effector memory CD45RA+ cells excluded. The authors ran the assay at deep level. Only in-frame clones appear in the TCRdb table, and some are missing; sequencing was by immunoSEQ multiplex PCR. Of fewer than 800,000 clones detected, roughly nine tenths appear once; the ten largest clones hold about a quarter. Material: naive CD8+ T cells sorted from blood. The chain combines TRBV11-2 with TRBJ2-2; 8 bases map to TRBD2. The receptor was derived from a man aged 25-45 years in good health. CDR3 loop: CASSLDPLAGNTGELFF. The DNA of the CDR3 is TGTGCCAGCAGCTTAGATCCCCTAGCGGGGAACACCGGGGAGCTGTTTTTT.